The T cell receptor beta chain under discussion was sequenced for a study of T cells in Graves' hyperthyroidism and ophthalmopathy. Hyperthyroidism, newly diagnosed and lasting under 2 months, affected patients aged 18 to 65. Germline V gives CDR1 SQVTM, CDR2 ANQGSEA. The CDR3 has 15 amino acids. The V segment lost 3 bases and the J segment 2 bases; nucleotides outside the gene matches: 5. This clonotype was observed at least ten times. RNA transcripts gave rise to amplified TCR beta CDR3 regions. The TCR CDR3 first-round RT-PCR relied on the HTBI primer set. One entry per CDR3 protein, called by TCRdb with MiXCR from the multiplex PCR reads. The sample carries a few hundred thousand distinct CDR3 sequences, 35% to 55% recorded once.

The chain employs TRBV29-1 and TRBJ1-3; 9 bases fit TRBD1. Material for sequencing was peripheral blood or thyroid tissue (not recorded which). The TCR comes from a young woman with Graves' hyperthyroidism. The CDR3 spells CSVDRRTGAGNTIYF. The CDR3 DNA is TGCAGCGTTGACCGTAGGACAGGGGCTGGAAACACCATATATTTT.